The 9 T cell receptor beta chains in this list originate from one sample, sequenced in a study of blood T cell repertoires in COVID-19. The repertoire was sequenced with immunoSEQ multiplex PCR; TCRdb's copy has only in-frame clones and lacks some. Here the sample spans about 500,000 clones, roughly nine tenths being singletons. Sequenced material: peripheral blood. The receptor source for this set is a woman between 45 and 65 years old with COVID-19, enrolled during active disease.

The V gene is TRBV18, the J gene TRBJ1-6; 7 bases are shared with TRBD1. J was trimmed by 6 bases and V by 5 bases; bases with no gene match: 7. The germline V gene has CDR1 KGHSH and CDR2 LQKENI. The CDR3 covers 15 residues. The CDR3 loop is CASSSSTGANSPLHF. CDR3 coding DNA: TGTGCCAGCTCATCGTCCACAGGGGCTAATTCACCCCTCCACTTT.

The chain has TRBV13 and TRBJ1-1; D might be TRBD1 (6 bases). The CDR3 is made up of 16 amino acids. V lost 5 bases to trimming and J lost 3 bases, with 19 bases between them. CDR1 PRHDT and CDR2 FYEKMQ come from the germline V gene (reference sequence). The CDR3 loop is CASSTLRQGQDTEAFF. In DNA form, the CDR3 reads TGTGCCAGCAGCACACTGCGCCAGGGGCAGGACACTGAAGCTTTCTTT.

This chain links TRBV28 with TRBJ2-4; 7 nucleotides align to TRBD2. CDR1 and CDR2 from the germline V gene are MDHEN and SYDVKM. J was trimmed by 8 bases and V by 5 bases; bases with no gene match: 18. This CDR3 has 17 amino acids. CDR3 amino acids: CASSPLLTWGGRDIQYF. Written as DNA, the CDR3 is TGTGCCAGCAGTCCATTACTGACCTGGGGAGGGCGGGACATTCAGTACTTC.

The J gene is TRBJ1-4, the V gene TRBV12-3 or TRBV12-4; TRBD1 agrees at 8 bases. The CDR3 is made up of 13 amino acids. With V trimmed by 8 bases and J by 8 bases, 7 bases remained unmatched. CDR3 nucleotide sequence: TGTGCCAGCGGCTGGACAGGGAGCGAAAAACTGTTTTTT. Residues: CASGWTGSEKLFF.

CDR3 bases: TGTGCCAGCAGCCAAGGAGGGTATAATTCACCCCTCCACTTT. This codes for CASSQGGYNSPLHF. The V call is TRBV27, the J call TRBJ1-6; no reliable D call. Germline CDR1 reads MNHEY; CDR2 reads SMNVEV (reference sequence). The CDR3 runs to 14 residues. Trimming removed 6 bases from V and 4 bases from J, with 10 bases in between.

J is TRBJ1-5 and V is TRBV30, with TRBD1 matching 7 bases. This CDR3 contains 14 residues. The germline V gene has CDR1 GTSNPN and CDR2 SVGIG (reference sequence). The ends lost 0 bases at V and 9 bases at J; junction bases unmatched: 8. CDR3 protein: CAWSVRTGRGPQHF. Here the CDR3 DNA reads TGTGCCTGGAGTGTAAGGACAGGCCGAGGGCCCCAGCATTTT.

The V and J genes are TRBV2 and TRBJ1-2, with TRBD1 identical over 7 bases. Germline-derived CDR1 and CDR2 are SNHLY and FYNNEI. The CDR3 has 14 residues. With V trimmed by 3 bases and J by 8 bases, 9 bases remained unmatched. The CDR3 DNA sequence: TGTGCCAGCAGTGATCTGAAGGGGGCGGGCGGCTACACCTTC. Its protein product is CASSDLKGAGGYTF.

V is TRBV7-9 and J is TRBJ1-2; D gene uncertain. V lost 5 bases and J lost 4, with 11 bases in between. Germline CDR1 and CDR2: SEHNR and FQNEAQ (reference sequence). The CDR3 extends over 13 amino acids. The CDR3 here is CASSEEQSYGYTF. CDR3 coding DNA: TGTGCCAGCAGCGAGGAGCAGAGCTATGGCTACACCTTC.

The chain couples TRBV27 to TRBJ2-2; 7 nucleotides align to TRBD2. The CDR3 totals 17 residues. The germline gives CDR1 MNHEY, CDR2 SMNVEV (reference sequence). Trimming took 2 bases from V and 5 from J; bases not matched to a gene: 11. In DNA form, the CDR3 reads TGTGCCAGCAGTTTAGGGCCCCCGGGGGGTTGGACCGGGGAGCTGTTTTTT. Encoded protein: CASSLGPPGGWTGELFF.